These 18 T cell receptor beta chains came from one sample sequenced in a study of tumor and adjacent non-tumor tissue in lung cancer. TCRbeta libraries were built with three rounds of nested PCR, modified from ARM-PCR. TCRdb re-called the multiplex PCR reads through MiXCR, storing one row per CDR3 protein. The sample has 100,000 to 150,000 distinct CDR3 sequences; approximately 66% are singletons. The template was RNA from unsorted bulk tissue. The sample consisted of lung tumor tissue. These receptors were collected from a young man with non-small cell lung cancer.

The rearrangement joins TRBV5-1 to TRBJ1-1; 7 bases align to TRBD1. Germline CDR1 and CDR2: SGHRS and YFSETQ. After removal of 3 bases from V and 6 bases from J, the junction contained 5 bases not matched to a gene. This CDR3 region has 13 residues. The CDR3: CASSSPGGAEAFF. The CDR3 DNA reads as TGCGCCAGCAGCTCTCCAGGGGGAGCTGAAGCTTTCTTT. Supplemented by reference TRBV5-1 and TRBJ1-1, the full variable domain reads KAGVTQTPRYLIKTRGQQVTLSCSPISGHRSVSWYQQTPGQGLQFLFEYFSETQRNKGNFPGRFSGRQFSNSRSEMNVSTLELGDSALYLCASSSPGGAEAFFGQGTRLTVV.

About this clonotype: This may come from a read error, since a much larger clone is one base off. The genes are TRBV20-1 and TRBJ1-6; unclear D gene. The CDR3 runs to 15 residues. V was trimmed by 2 bases and J by 5 bases, leaving 13 bases between them. CDR1 is DFQATT and CDR2 is SNEGSKA in the germline V gene (reference sequence). CDR3 loop: CSARLAGSNNSPLHF. The DNA of the CDR3 is TGCAGTGCTAGACTGGCGGGCAGCAATAATTCACCCCTCCACTTT.

This clonotype was detected only a few times. Compared with germline, one end of the junction differs, possibly owing to a read error. J is TRBJ1-5 and V is TRBV6-1, with 11 bases lining up with TRBD1. The CDR3 is made up of 17 amino acids. Germline assignment: CDR1 MNHNS and CDR2 SASEGT. The CDR3 region is CASRLGQGARSNRPQHF. The DNA for the CDR3 is TGTGCCAGCAGACTCGGACAGGGGGCAAGAAGCAATCGGCCCCAGCATTTT.

The rearrangement uses TRBV11-2 and TRBJ2-7; D may be TRBD1 (6 bases). V was pared by 0 bases and J by 4 bases, with 19 bases between. Germline V gene lookup returns CDR1 SGHAT and CDR2 FQNNGV. This CDR3 contains 17 residues. CDR3 protein: CASSLDRGVRGQYEQYF. The CDR3 region has the DNA TGTGCCAGCAGCTTAGATCGAGGGGTCAGGGGCCAGTACGAGCAGTACTTC.

This clonotype is classed as medium-sized (0.01 to 0.1%). The rearrangement joins TRBV11-2 to TRBJ2-3; D gene uncertain. There are 14 residues in the CDR3. Per germline, CDR1 SGHAT and CDR2 FQNNGV. V gave up 2 bases and J gave up 5 bases, with 11 bases separating them. CDR3 coding DNA: TGTGCCAGCAGCTTATCAGTTCCCCAAGATACGCAGTATTTT. The encoded protein is CASSLSVPQDTQYF. Variable domain in full (rest from reference TRBV11-2 and TRBJ2-3): EAGVAQSPRYKIIEKRQSVAFWCNPISGHATLYWYQQILGQGPKLLIQFQNNGVVDDSQLPKDRFSAERLKGVDSTLKIQPAKLEDSAVYLCASSLSVPQDTQYFGPGTRLTVL.

As to this clonotype: Since no conserved phenylalanine or tryptophan closes the CDR3, a read error is the likely cause. The chain couples TRBV6-5 to TRBJ2-7; D remains unclear. Germline assignment: CDR1 MNHEY and CDR2 SVGAGI. The V gene lost 5 bases and the J gene lost 2 bases, with 7 bases spanning the gap. CDR3 length: 12 amino acids. CDR3 sequence: CASSRSAYEQYL. The CDR3 coding sequence is TGTGCCAGCAGTCGGTCAGCCTACGAGCAGTACCTC.

Points on this clonotype: This may stem from a read error, because a much larger clone lies one nucleotide away. A read error is likely, as this CDR3 ends without the conserved phenylalanine or tryptophan. The chain combines TRBV5-1 with TRBJ2-1; 11 bases agree with TRBD2. There are 16 residues in the CDR3. Germline CDR1 reads SGHRS; CDR2 reads YFSETQ. Losses at the gene ends were 4 bases for V and 7 bases for J; bases not matched to a gene: 10. CDR3 protein: CASSKGLAASFNEQFS. The CDR3 DNA reads TGCGCCAGCAGCAAGGGACTAGCGGCCTCATTTAATGAGCAGTTCTCC.

This clonotype was seen ten or more times. This chain joins TRBV12-3 or TRBV12-4 and TRBJ1-3; D remains ambiguous. There are 16 residues in the CDR3. Deletions cut 4 bases from V and 0 bases from J, with 13 bases between. The CDR3 protein is CASSSEIRISGNTIYF. CDR3 DNA sequence: TGTGCCAGCAGTTCAGAAATCAGGATCTCTGGAAACACCATATATTTT.

The chain joins TRBV7-9 to TRBJ2-7; TRBD1 matches at 8 bases. The ends lost 3 bases at V and 3 bases at J; junction bases unmatched: 4. Looked up from germline, CDR1 is SEHNR and CDR2 is FQNEAQ (reference sequence). This CDR3 region has 14 residues. The CDR3: CASSLTGVGYEQYF. The CDR3, as DNA: TGTGCCAGCAGCTTGACAGGGGTGGGCTACGAGCAGTACTTC.

On this clonotype: An end of the junction does not agree with germline; a read error may underlie this. The chain recombines TRBV11-2 with TRBJ1-6, with a tentative D call TRBD1 (5 bases). CDR1 SGHAT and CDR2 FQNNGV come from the germline V gene. The CDR3 runs to 14 residues. The CDR3 protein is CASSLAGGSAPLYF. The CDR3 DNA is TGTGCCAGCAGCTTAGCGGGGGGTTCGGCACCCCTATACTTT.

The table lists this clonotype with many counts. The gene calls are TRBV6-2 or TRBV6-3 and TRBJ2-7; TRBD1 aligns across 7 bases. The CDR3 is 15 amino acids. Germline values: CDR1 MNHEY, CDR2 SVGEGT. V dropped 6 bases and J dropped 0; count of bases not matched to a gene: 8. This CDR3 reads CASRPPGQVSYEQYF. In DNA, the CDR3 is TGTGCCAGCAGACCCCCCGGACAGGTCTCCTACGAGCAGTACTTC.

As to this clonotype: One base away lies a much larger clone, so this may be a sequencing read error. The chain is built from TRBV6-1 and TRBJ2-5; 10 positions match TRBD2. Losses at the gene ends were 2 bases for V and 8 bases for J; bases not matched to a gene: 11. The CDR3 extends over 16 amino acids. Germline values: CDR1 MNHNS, CDR2 SASEGT. The CDR3 loop reads CASSELLAGTKSTQYF. CDR3 in DNA: TGTGCCAGCAGTGAACTACTAGCGGGGACCAAGAGTACCCAGTACTTC.

Sample share makes this clonotype medium-sized. J is TRBJ2-3 and V is TRBV20-1, with D perhaps matching TRBD1 (6 bases). This CDR3 contains 13 residues. The V end was cut by 1 base, the J end by 4 bases, with 9 bases between. Germline V gene lookup returns CDR1 DFQATT and CDR2 SNEGSKA (reference sequence). The CDR3 bases are TGCAGTGCTAGAGGGCGGACAGCAGATACGCAGTATTTT. Translating gives CSARGRTADTQYF.

Concerning this clonotype: One end of the junction fails to match germline, which may point to a read error. The chain joins TRBV20-1 to TRBJ2-3; no definite D call. CDR3 length equals 15 residues. Germline V gives CDR1 DFQATT, CDR2 SNEGSKA (reference sequence). CDR3 amino acids: CSARGALWPTETQYF. The CDR3 DNA reads TGCAGTGCTAGAGGCGCCCTCTGGCCCACAGAGACGCAATATTTT.

To note about this clonotype: Mismatch with germline at one junction end may stem from a read error. The chain employs TRBV4-1 and TRBJ2-7; D perhaps matches TRBD1 (6 bases). The CDR3 is 16 residues long. Germline CDR1 and CDR2: MGHRA and YSYEKL. DNA for the CDR3: TGCGCCAGCAGCCAAGACGAAACAGGACAGACCTACGGGCAATATTTC. This encodes CASSQDETGQTYGQYF.

CDR3 amino acids: CSVSEGGPPDTQYF. In DNA form, the CDR3 reads TGCAGCGTTAGCGAGGGAGGGCCACCCGATACGCAGTATTTT. This chain links TRBV29-1 with TRBJ2-3; 7 bases line up with TRBD2. The germline V gene encodes CDR1 SQVTM and CDR2 ANQGSEA. V was pared by 5 bases and J by 6 bases, with 11 bases of the junction left unmatched. The CDR3 is made up of 14 amino acids.

A note on this clonotype: Since a much larger clone is just one base distant, this may be a read error. This sequence joins TRBV4-3 and TRBJ1-2, with a weak D call TRBD1 (5 bases). CDR1 LGHNA and CDR2 YSLEER come from the germline V gene. The CDR3 sequence is 16 residues long. With 4 bases removed from V and 8 bases from J, the gap between germline ends came to 23 bases. CDR3 coding DNA: TGCGCCAGCAGCCTGCAAGAACCAACAGGCTCGGCGGGCTACACCTTC. Its translation: CASSLQEPTGSAGYTF.

About this clonotype itself: Since a much larger clone is just one base distant, this may be a read error. The chain joins TRBV20-1 to TRBJ1-6, with D maybe TRBD1 (6 bases). Trimming pared 3 bases from V and 9 bases from J, leaving 15 bases between. Germline CDR1 DFQATT, CDR2 SNEGSKA (reference sequence). CDR3 length: 14 amino acids. CDR3 sequence (DNA): TGCAGTGCTAGTGTTAGCGGGGGCAGTTCACCCCTCCACTTT. Amino acids: CSASVSGGSSPLHF.